This T cell receptor beta chain came from a study of blood T cells in healthy people across ages. Trimming removed 0 bases from V and 0 bases from J, with 6 bases in between. This CDR3 spans 14 amino acids. Germline-derived CDR1 and CDR2 are LNHDA and SQIVND (reference sequence). Through a sample-barcoded 5' primer and a J-beta primer mix, a second PCR was run for about 6 to 11 cycles. From the 5' RACE reads, TCRdb called clonotypes with MiXCR, one entry per CDR3 protein. The table lists more than 1 million distinct CDR3 sequences, less than 50% of them singletons. The V call is TRBV19, the J call TRBJ2-7; the D call may be TRBD1 or TRBD2 (5 bases each). Material: blood. This clonotype was sampled from an older woman in good health. Here the CDR3 DNA reads TGTGCCAGTAGTATAGACGGGACCTCCTACGAGCAGTACTTC. Residues: CASSIDGTSYEQYF.